A single sample is the source of the 30 T cell receptor beta chains below, sequenced in a study of radiotherapy plus CTLA-4 blockade in lung cancer. TCRdb keeps only in-frame clones here, not all; method: immunoSEQ multiplex PCR. The sample records tens of thousands of clones, approximately 71% being singletons. This material consisted of peripheral blood, taken from a patient treated with radiotherapy plus ipilimumab. Receptor source: a human donor with non-small cell lung cancer whose response to radiotherapy plus ipilimumab could not be evaluated.

This sequence joins TRBV13 and TRBJ1-3; a weak D match, TRBD1 (6 bases). The ends were cut back, 3 bases at V and 0 bases at J, with 15 bases in the middle. CDR3 length equals 17 residues. Germline V gene sequence: CDR1 PRHDT, CDR2 FYEKMQ (reference sequence). The CDR3 here is CASSLGGGQVSGNTIYF. For the CDR3, the DNA is TGTGCCAGCAGCTTGGGAGGGGGGCAAGTCTCTGGAAACACCATATATTTT.

J is TRBJ1-5 and V is TRBV19; the D gene is possibly TRBD1 (5 bases). Between the trimmed V and J ends, which lost 1 base and 6 bases, there was a span of 19 bases. The CDR3 totals 17 residues. The germline gives CDR1 LNHDA, CDR2 SQIVND (reference sequence). The CDR3 DNA sequence: TGTGCCAGTAGTATAGGGCTGGGGGGGACGGTAGCTCAGCCCCAGCATTTT. This encodes CASSIGLGGTVAQPQHF.

The CDR3 region is CASSGGFAGSYEQYF. The CDR3 region has the DNA TGTGCCAGCAGCGGGGGCTTTGCCGGCTCCTACGAGCAGTACTTC. The chain couples TRBV9 to TRBJ2-7, with D possibly TRBD1 on 5 matching bases. This CDR3 comprises 15 residues. The germline CDR1 and CDR2 sequences are SGDLS and YYNGEE. Between the trimmed V and J ends, which lost 3 bases and 0 bases, there was a span of 13 bases.

This clone is labeled as medium-sized. The rearrangement uses TRBV5-8 and TRBJ1-1, with TRBD1 as a possible D gene (5 bases). The germline V gene encodes CDR1 SGHTS and CDR2 YDEGEE. The CDR3 spans 17 residues. Trimming cost V 2 bases and J 2 bases, with 19 bases left between them. In nucleotides, the CDR3 is TGTGCCAGCAGCTTCGGTATCTACAGTCAGGGAAACACTGAAGCTTTCTTT. This translates into CASSFGIYSQGNTEAFF.

The V gene is TRBV5-1, the J gene TRBJ2-3, with 14 bases matching TRBD2. The CDR3 covers 16 residues. The germline V gene has CDR1 SGHRS and CDR2 YFSETQ. V lost 4 bases, J lost 6 bases, and 7 bases stayed unmatched. The CDR3 loop is CASSTGTSGGWDTQYF. CDR3 coding DNA: TGCGCCAGCAGCACGGGGACTAGCGGGGGTTGGGATACGCAGTATTTT.

The V call is TRBV9, the J call TRBJ2-1; weak D call: TRBD2 (6 bases). The V gene lost 0 bases and the J gene lost 10 bases, with 11 bases spanning the gap. CDR3 length: 13 amino acids. From germline, CDR1 is SGDLS and CDR2 YYNGEE. As DNA, the CDR3 is TGTGCCAGCAGCGTAGCCTCGAGCGGGGAGCAGTTCTTC. Translating gives CASSVASSGEQFF.

This clone has more than one count but fewer than ten. The chain carries TRBV2 and TRBJ2-1, with TRBD2 matching over 8 bases. Germline V gene data show CDR1 as SNHLY and CDR2 as FYNNEI. The CDR3 covers 18 residues. V shed 1 base and J 7 bases; nucleotides not matched to a gene: 15. The CDR3 loop is CASSEVEGQRENRNEQFF. The DNA of the CDR3 is TGTGCCAGCAGTGAAGTGGAGGGCCAGCGGGAGAATCGGAATGAGCAGTTCTTC.

Here the CDR3 DNA reads TGCAGCGTTGTCACCTACAATGAGCAGTTCTTC. Translation: CSVVTYNEQFF. The chain uses TRBV29-1 and TRBJ2-1; D not resolved. Per the germline V gene, CDR1 is SQVTM and CDR2 is ANQGSEA. V dropped 4 bases and J dropped 2 bases, with 3 bases sitting between them. The CDR3 spans 11 residues.

This clone has only a few counts. The chain carries TRBV19 and TRBJ1-4; D may be TRBD1 (6 bases). The V end was cut by 4 bases, the J end by 2 bases, with 14 bases between. The CDR3 spans 16 residues. The germline V gene encodes CDR1 LNHDA and CDR2 SQIVND (reference sequence). The CDR3 DNA follows: TGTGCCAGTAGTAGGAGGGGGGGCTTGACTAATGAAAAACTGTTTTTT. Protein: CASSRRGGLTNEKLFF.

The V and J genes are TRBV18 and TRBJ2-5; 7 nucleotides match TRBD1. Germline V gene data show CDR1 as KGHSH and CDR2 as LQKENI. CDR3 size: 14 residues. V lost 6 bases to trimming and J lost 4 bases; unmatched junction nucleotides: 8. The CDR3 region has the DNA TGTGCCAGCTCGCTCCAGGGGGAAGGAGAGACCCAGTACTTC. Its protein product is CASSLQGEGETQYF.

The CDR3 region has the DNA TGTGCCAGCAGCCAAGATGAGGGAACCAACTATGGCTACACCTTC. Amino acids: CASSQDEGTNYGYTF. This chain links TRBV4-2 with TRBJ1-2; D ambiguous. Trimming took off 0 bases at V and 2 bases at J, with 10 bases between the two ends. The CDR3 contains 15 residues. Germline loops: CDR1 LGHNA, CDR2 YNFKEQ.

The V call is TRBV6-1, the J call TRBJ1-5; D ambiguous. The V end was cut by 6 bases, the J end by 5 bases, with 11 bases between. Germline V gene data show CDR1 as MNHNS and CDR2 as SASEGT. This CDR3 is built from 13 residues. The CDR3 coding sequence is TGTGCCAGCAGATGGGCTGTAGATCAGCCCCAGCATTTT. Translating gives CASRWAVDQPQHF.

This clone appeared once. V and J are TRBV7-6 and TRBJ2-3; 8 bases fit TRBD1. V was pared by 4 bases and J by 3 bases, with 12 bases of the junction left unmatched. Per the germline V gene, CDR1 is SGHVS and CDR2 is FNYEAQ. This CDR3 spans 17 amino acids. CDR3 loop: CASSSTQGALRTDTQYF. Here the CDR3 DNA reads TGTGCCAGCAGCTCCACGCAGGGGGCCTTAAGGACAGATACGCAGTATTTT.

The chain recombines TRBV30 with TRBJ2-7, with TRBD2 identical over 15 bases. With V trimmed by 3 bases and J by 6 bases, 3 bases remained unmatched. The germline V gene encodes CDR1 GTSNPN and CDR2 SVGIG (reference sequence). CDR3 length: 14 residues. For the CDR3, the DNA is TGTGCCTGGAGCTGGACTAGCGGGAGGGTCGAGCAGTACTTC. This translates into CAWSWTSGRVEQYF.

The V and J genes are TRBV25-1 and TRBJ1-4; 7 nucleotides match TRBD1. Germline V CDR1 and CDR2: MGHDK, SYGVNS. Unmatched junction bases numbered 7, after V lost 4 bases and J lost 5 bases. There are 15 residues in the CDR3. This CDR3 is CASSGYRGQNEKLFF. CDR3 DNA: TGTGCCAGCAGTGGGTACAGGGGCCAGAATGAAAAACTGTTTTTT.

V is TRBV9 and J is TRBJ1-5; D remains unclear. The CDR3 runs to 14 residues. Germline V CDR1 and CDR2: SGDLS, YYNGEE. V shed 0 bases and J shed 9 bases, with 13 bases lying between them. As DNA, the CDR3 is TGTGCCAGCAGCGTAGAATCCGGAGGGTGGCCCCAGCATTTT. Protein: CASSVESGGWPQHF.

The chain is built from TRBV2 and TRBJ1-5, with D hard to call. Trimming took off 7 bases at V and 0 bases at J, with 7 bases between the two ends. The CDR3 sequence is 13 residues long. CDR1 and CDR2 from the germline V gene are SNHLY and FYNNEI. CDR3 DNA sequence: TGTGCCAGCATGAGGGATAGCAATCAGCCCCAGCATTTT. Its translation: CASMRDSNQPQHF.

The V and J genes are TRBV9 and TRBJ2-7; D uncertain. This CDR3 region has 14 residues. The germline gives CDR1 SGDLS, CDR2 YYNGEE. V lost 0 bases and J 6 bases, leaving 13 bases between the germline ends. The CDR3 loop is CASSVESKAGEQYF. The CDR3, as DNA: TGTGCCAGCAGCGTAGAAAGTAAAGCAGGCGAGCAGTACTTC.

The count of this clone is one. This chain's CDR3 is CASSSPFNEQFF. CDR3 coding DNA: TGTGCCAGCAGCTCCCCCTTTAATGAGCAGTTCTTC. This sequence joins TRBV7-2 and TRBJ2-1; D is uncertain. Germline CDR1 SGHTA, CDR2 FQGNSA. Trimming shortened V by 4 bases and J by 7 bases, and 8 bases separated the two germline ends. This CDR3 has 12 residues.

This clone was seen only a few times. The chain joins TRBV10-1 to TRBJ1-4; unclear D gene. The CDR3 has 13 residues. Germline lookup yields CDR1 WNHNN and CDR2 SYGVQD (reference sequence). The V gene lost 0 bases and the J gene lost 8 bases, with 7 bases spanning the gap. The CDR3 coding sequence is TGCGCCAGCAGTGAGTCATTGCGGGAAAAACTGTTTTTT. Translation: CASSESLREKLFF.

This chain uses TRBV7-2 with TRBJ2-7; a weak D match, TRBD2 (7 bases). Germline CDR1 is SGHTA and CDR2 is FQGNSA. The length of the CDR3 is 14 residues. V was shortened by 2 bases and J by 6 bases, with 14 bases between the two germline ends. The CDR3: CASSLRGGGGEQYF. CDR3 DNA sequence: TGTGCCAGCAGCTTACGAGGGGGGGGAGGCGAGCAGTACTTC. Using reference TRBV7-2 and TRBJ2-7 for the parts outside the CDR3, the full variable domain is GAGVSQSPSNKVTEKGKDVELRCDPISGHTALYWYRQSLGQGLEFLIYFQGNSAPDKSGLPSDRFSAERTGGSVSTLTIQRTQQEDSAVYLCASSLRGGGGEQYFGPGTRLTVT.

The chain combines TRBV4-3 with TRBJ2-1; no reliable D call. Trimming shortened V by 1 base and J by 1 base, and 11 bases separated the two germline ends. The CDR3 is 16 residues long. Germline values: CDR1 LGHNA, CDR2 YSLEER. The CDR3 spells CASSQVSSESYNEQFF. DNA for the CDR3: TGCGCCAGCAGCCAAGTATCCAGCGAGTCCTACAATGAGCAGTTCTTC.

This clone was seen once. This sequence joins TRBV11-2 and TRBJ1-5, with a possible D match to TRBD1 (6 bases). Trimming left V 10 bases short and J 3 bases short, with 13 bases between. The CDR3 is 13 residues long. CDR1 is SGHAT, CDR2 FQNNGV, per germline. CDR3 loop: CATSGGLNQPQHF. The CDR3 DNA reads TGTGCCACCTCGGGGGGCCTCAATCAGCCCCAGCATTTT.

V is TRBV4-3 and J is TRBJ1-2; D gene ambiguous. The V gene's germline CDR1 is LGHNA and CDR2 YSLEER. The CDR3 consists of 11 residues. With 4 bases removed from V and 8 bases from J, the gap between germline ends came to 8 bases. CDR3 bases: TGCGCCAGCAGCCCTACCGCCGGCTACACCTTC. Translated: CASSPTAGYTF.

The chain is built from TRBV11-2 and TRBJ2-7; 11 bases match TRBD1. The CDR3 totals 13 residues. J lost 7 bases, V lost 1 base, and 0 bases had no gene match. CDR1 SGHAT and CDR2 FQNNGV come from the germline V gene. The CDR3 DNA follows: TGTGCCAGCAGCTTAGGGGACAGGGGGGAGCAGTACTTC. Its translation is CASSLGDRGEQYF.

The J gene is TRBJ1-2, the V gene TRBV29-1, with 9 bases identical to TRBD1. The CDR3 is 13 residues long. CDR1 is SQVTM, CDR2 ANQGSEA, per germline. The trim removed 6 bases at V and 7 bases at J, leaving 9 bases unmatched. CDR3 amino acids: CSVRRGQGSGYTF. The CDR3 nucleotides read TGCAGCGTCCGGCGGGGACAGGGATCTGGCTACACCTTC.

This clone was seen a handful of times. The gene calls are TRBV4-3 and TRBJ1-2, with TRBD1 matching 7 bases. The germline V gene has CDR1 LGHNA and CDR2 YSLEER. J was trimmed by 0 bases and V by 6 bases; bases with no gene match: 7. This CDR3 has 15 residues. CDR3 sequence (DNA): TGCGCCAGCAGGACAGGGCCGGGAGCTAACTATGGCTACACCTTC. Translation: CASRTGPGANYGYTF.

This clone was seen only once. The V and J genes are TRBV5-4 and TRBJ2-5; TRBD2 matches 7 bases. Losses at the gene ends were 0 bases for V and 2 bases for J; bases not matched to a gene: 1. CDR3 length: 14 residues. Germline V gene sequence: CDR1 SGHNT, CDR2 YYREEE (reference sequence). The CDR3 coding sequence is TGTGCCAGCAGCTTGGCGGGGGGACAAGAGACCCAGTACTTC. This codes for CASSLAGGQETQYF.

The CDR3 DNA follows: TGTGCCAGCAGCCGCGGGACAGGGGAAGAGCAGTACTTC. This codes for CASSRGTGEEQYF. The chain recombines TRBV9 with TRBJ2-7; 10 positions agree with TRBD1. Trimming cost V 4 bases and J 7 bases; bases outside gene matches: 5. This CDR3 comprises 13 residues. Germline CDR1 reads SGDLS; CDR2 reads YYNGEE.

The V gene is TRBV28, the J gene TRBJ1-5; 10 bases fit TRBD1. This CDR3 spans 16 amino acids. CDR1 and CDR2 from the germline V gene are MDHEN and SYDVKM. With V trimmed by 6 bases and J by 5 bases, 10 bases remained unmatched. For the CDR3, the DNA is TGTGCCAGCAGGCGTCATTACGGGACAGGGGATCAGCCCCAGCATTTT. Translation gives CASRRHYGTGDQPQHF.